This TCR beta chain is drawn from a study of blood T cell repertoires in COVID-19 (dated by TCRdb to between 2020 and 2021). Study-level background: Collaborator samples came from the United States, Italy and Spain and covered acute and convalescent phases of COVID-19. Where available, HLA class I and class II types were taken from metadata supplied by the sample provider and were not determined by assay-based typing. The material from the prospective study consisted of cDNA or gDNA derived from T cells, B-cell-depleted T cells, or PBMCs. Deeply sampled blood TCRbeta repertoires from subjects exposed to, actively infected with, or recovered from COVID-19 were included in the dataset. A freely available public database, intended as a resource for researchers studying the immune response to SARS-CoV-2, is where the repertoires were released. A de-identified subject ID, COVID-19 status, age in years and sex were almost always included in the sample metadata. The samples were drawn from the first 160 participants of the ongoing ImmuneRACE study and from 1,254 subjects provided by 6 global collaborators.

TCRbeta CDR3 regions were amplified from genomic DNA by means of the immunoSEQ Assay, a bias-controlled multiplex PCR. In the original analysis: The number of nucleated cells in each sample was estimated from the amplification of reference gene primers within the assay. To quantify the absolute abundance of each unique TCRbeta CDR3 rearrangement, sequence reads were collapsed and filtered. Productive Simpson clonality was computed per sample as the square root of Simpson's diversity index over productive rearrangements. This immuneACCESS table, as held by TCRdb, lists in-frame sequences with V and J called but not all clones. Of the missing ones, under half trace to an unresolved V gene in checked studies; the others have no known cause. From that table come the V and J calls and clone size; the DNA was used to work out D and trimming. Counted in this sample were about 90,000 clones; around four fifths of them appeared once. Clones ranked in the top ten supply roughly 10% of the sample.

Regarding this clone: The antigen this receptor binds is unknown. No base qualities exist here, and no much larger clone lies one base off it.

CDR1 and CDR2 (LNHDA, SQIVND) derive from the germline V gene (reference sequence). Cut back by 6 bases and 10 bases, the V and J ends lie 16 bases apart. The CDR3 has 14 amino acids, counting the end cysteine and phenylalanine. The kept DNA is CDR3 alone, 42 bases in frame from the first base. What the research found in general, with its limitations: The amount of clinical and demographic metadata varied by source and participant and was provided uncurated.

Collaborating institutions collected whole blood in K2EDTA tubes following their own protocols. For TCRbeta analysis, collaborators shipped samples in one of three forms: frozen whole blood, isolated PBMCs, or DNA extracted from either of those sample types. The V and J genes are TRBV19 and TRBJ1-6; a weak D assignment points to TRBD1 (6 bases agree). The source material was peripheral blood. The receptor comes from a woman aged 70-85 years with active or convalescent COVID-19. The CDR3 reads CASRPGGQESPLHF. The DNA reads as follows: TGTGCCAGTAGACCGGGGGGGCAGGAGTCACCCCTCCACTTT.